One and the same sample provided the 25 T cell receptor beta chains below, sequenced in a study of T-cell memory formation after mild COVID-19. TCRdb called the 5' RACE reads again in MiXCR, with one record for every CDR3 protein. Among around 250,000 distinct CDR3 sequences, more than 8% were seen once, and the ten largest hold 20% to 25%. Sequenced input: PBMCs or a T cell subset sorted from them (not recorded which). These receptors were collected from a man younger than 35 who had mild COVID-19 (a few samples of this study predate the infection). Cell type and time point are not known.

This clonotype was recorded many times. V gene TRBV27 combines with J gene TRBJ2-1; TRBD1 matches 7 bases. The CDR3 has 15 residues. Germline values: CDR1 MNHEY, CDR2 SMNVEV (reference sequence). The J segment lost 3 bases and the V segment lost 3 bases, leaving 5 bases of the junction unmatched. The CDR3 sequence: CASSFQRDSYNEQFF. For the CDR3, the DNA is TGTGCCAGCAGTTTTCAACGGGACAGCTACAATGAGCAGTTCTTC.

A few counts support this clonotype. This chain uses TRBV4-2 with TRBJ2-7, with D hard to call. Trimming left V 1 base short and J 6 bases short, with 7 bases between. Germline V gene data show CDR1 as LGHNA and CDR2 as YNFKEQ. The CDR3 loop spans 12 amino acids. The CDR3 DNA sequence: TGTGCCAGCAGCCAAGGACTGAGCGAGCAGTACTTC. Encoded protein: CASSQGLSEQYF.

The table lists this clonotype with a count of one. The rearrangement joins TRBV20-1 to TRBJ2-5; TRBD1 might be the D (5 bases). There are 13 residues in the CDR3. V was cut by 1 base and J by 7 bases, with 13 bases left in between. The germline V gene has CDR1 DFQATT and CDR2 SNEGSKA (reference sequence). CDR3 DNA sequence: TGCAGTGCTAGAGGCCCAGGGTCCGGGACCCAGTACTTC. This gives the protein CSARGPGSGTQYF.

This clonotype showed up just a few times. The chain recombines TRBV7-2 with TRBJ2-3; unclear D gene. CDR1 and CDR2 from the germline V gene are SGHTA and FQGNSA. This CDR3 has 15 amino acids. V was cut by 5 bases and J by 3 bases, with 15 bases left in between. CDR3 region: CASSRQEGRTDTQYF. CDR3 bases: TGTGCCAGCAGCCGCCAAGAAGGTAGAACAGATACGCAGTATTTT. Complete variable domain (other parts from reference TRBV7-2 and TRBJ2-3): GAGVSQSPSNKVTEKGKDVELRCDPISGHTALYWYRQSLGQGLEFLIYFQGNSAPDKSGLPSDRFSAERTGGSVSTLTIQRTQQEDSAVYLCASSRQEGRTDTQYFGPGTRLTVL.

This clonotype was recorded a few times. The CDR3: CSARVLYGTGPTDTQYF. The CDR3 DNA is TGCAGTGCTAGAGTCCTATACGGGACAGGGCCCACAGATACGCAGTATTTT. The chain links TRBV20-1 to TRBJ2-3; 9 bases map to TRBD1. This CDR3 contains 17 residues. The junction had 10 bases not matched to a gene; V was cut back by 1 base and J by 2 bases. Germline CDR1 and CDR2: DFQATT and SNEGSKA (reference sequence).

The rearrangement uses TRBV9 and TRBJ1-6; D ambiguous. CDR1 and CDR2 from the germline V gene are SGDLS and YYNGEE. CDR3 size: 13 residues. Between the trimmed V and J ends, which lost 4 bases and 8 bases, there was a span of 10 bases. The CDR3 nucleotides are TGTGCCAGCAGCCAAGTACAAGATTCACCCCTCCACTTT. Encoded protein: CASSQVQDSPLHF.

This clonotype appeared a few times. The chain links TRBV7-2 to TRBJ2-2; D remains unclear. Trimming stripped 1 base from V and 7 bases from J, with 7 bases between. Germline V CDR1 and CDR2: SGHTA, FQGNSA. The CDR3 contains 13 residues. The CDR3 spells CASSLEPGGELFF. As DNA, the CDR3 is TGTGCCAGCAGCTTAGAGCCAGGCGGGGAGCTGTTTTTT.

This clonotype was seen at least ten times. The rearrangement uses TRBV12-3 or TRBV12-4 and TRBJ1-6; 7 bases agree with TRBD1. The CDR3 loop spans 15 amino acids. V lost 5 bases to trimming and J lost 7 bases; unmatched junction nucleotides: 8. The CDR3 is CASSRGGQLNSPLHF. As DNA, the CDR3 is TGTGCCAGCAGTCGTGGGGGACAGCTGAATTCACCCCTCCACTTT.

This clonotype was observed many times. V gene TRBV5-1 combines with J gene TRBJ2-3; D is uncertain. The CDR3 spans 14 residues. Trimming shortened V by 7 bases and J by 1 base, and 13 bases separated the two germline ends. In germline, CDR1 is SGHRS, CDR2 YFSETQ. CDR3 in amino acids: CASYNNLRTDTQYF. The CDR3 DNA is TGCGCCAGCTATAATAATCTCCGCACAGATACGCAGTATTTT.

This CDR3 is CSVSMAGAMGNQPQHF. DNA for the CDR3: TGCAGCGTTTCCATGGCGGGGGCGATGGGCAATCAGCCCCAGCATTTT. V gene TRBV29-1 combines with J gene TRBJ1-5; possibly TRBD1 for D (6 bases). This CDR3 contains 16 residues. V lost 5 bases and J lost 2, with 19 bases in between. Germline V CDR1 and CDR2: SQVTM, ANQGSEA.

This sequence joins TRBV5-1 and TRBJ2-2; D remains unclear. Trimming removed 4 bases from V and 1 base from J, with 14 bases in between. The CDR3 is 16 residues long. Per the germline V gene, CDR1 is SGHRS and CDR2 is YFSETQ. The CDR3 bases are TGCGCCAGCAGCATGCTGGGGTTGGGGAACACCGGGGAGCTGTTTTTT. Its translation: CASSMLGLGNTGELFF.

This clonotype was found a few times. This chain joins TRBV4-1 and TRBJ1-2, with D possibly matching TRBD1 (5 bases). Germline V lookup: CDR1 MGHRA, CDR2 YSYEKL. The CDR3 is 16 residues long. Trimming shortened V by 1 base and J by 4 bases, and 16 bases separated the two germline ends. This CDR3 is CASSQGMRGPPYGYTF. For the CDR3, the DNA is TGCGCCAGCAGCCAAGGGATGAGGGGTCCCCCCTATGGCTACACCTTC.

This clonotype was counted a few times. The CDR3 loop is CASSPAGLIGELFF. Here the CDR3 DNA reads TGTGCCAGCAGCCCCGCGGGACTCATCGGGGAGCTGTTTTTT. V and J are TRBV7-2 and TRBJ2-2; possible D gene TRBD2, 6 bases. The V and J ends lost 5 bases and 7 bases respectively, with 14 bases between them. The CDR3 sequence is 14 residues long. Germline assignment: CDR1 SGHTA and CDR2 FQGNSA.

This clonotype was observed a handful of times. V is TRBV19 and J is TRBJ2-3; D tentatively fits TRBD1 or TRBD2 (5 bases each). CDR3 length: 15 residues. Germline values: CDR1 LNHDA, CDR2 SQIVND (reference sequence). V was trimmed by 10 bases and J by 0 bases, leaving 17 bases between them. The CDR3 DNA reads as TGTGCCACCCGCCGGGGTTCAGGGAGCACAGATACGCAGTATTTT. Protein: CATRRGSGSTDTQYF. Drawing the rest from reference TRBV19 and TRBJ2-3, the complete variable domain is DGGITQSPKYLFRKEGQNVTLSCEQNLNHDAMYWYRQDPGQGLRLIYYSQIVNDFQKGDIAEGYSVSREKKESFPLTVTSAQKNPTAFYLCATRRGSGSTDTQYFGPGTRLTVL.

This clonotype was picked up a small number of times. The chain is built from TRBV7-9 and TRBJ2-1; D call uncertain. Germline CDR1 SEHNR, CDR2 FQNEAQ (reference sequence). The CDR3 totals 14 residues. V lost 5 bases and J 7 bases, leaving 15 bases between the germline ends. The CDR3 DNA reads TGTGCCAGCAGCCGATCTCAGTTGGGGAATGAGCAGTTCTTC. The encoded protein is CASSRSQLGNEQFF.

In its sample, this clonotype was seen a few times. This rearrangement joins TRBV5-1 to TRBJ2-7; D gene unclear. The CDR3 is made up of 14 amino acids. Trimming cost V 4 bases and J 0 bases, with 11 bases left between them. Germline V gene sequence: CDR1 SGHRS, CDR2 YFSETQ. CDR3: CASSPRTASYEQYF. CDR3 DNA: TGCGCCAGCAGCCCTCGGACGGCCTCCTACGAGCAGTACTTC.

The chain's CDR3 is CAISAGGSTDTQYF. CDR3 nucleotide sequence: TGTGCCATCAGTGCCGGGGGTAGCACAGATACGCAGTATTTT. The chain has TRBV10-3 and TRBJ2-3; D is possibly TRBD2 (6 bases). Trimming cost V 4 bases and J 0 bases, with 8 bases left between them. Germline CDR1 and CDR2: ENHRY and SYGVKD. CDR3 length: 14 residues.

This clonotype was counted a few times. J is TRBJ1-5 and V is TRBV15, with D possibly being TRBD1 (6 bases). Germline assignment: CDR1 LNHNV and CDR2 YYDKDF (reference sequence). V was pared by 5 bases and J by 6 bases, with 23 bases between. The CDR3 loop spans 17 amino acids. For the CDR3, the DNA is TGTGCCACCAGCCGACCCCCCCTACAGGGAATAGGTCAGCCCCAGCATTTT. This sequence encodes CATSRPPLQGIGQPQHF.

The rearrangement links TRBV28 to TRBJ1-5; unclear D gene. The CDR3 is made up of 13 amino acids. Germline CDR1 MDHEN, CDR2 SYDVKM. The V gene lost 6 bases and the J gene lost 5 bases, with 11 bases spanning the gap. The CDR3, as DNA: TGTGCCAGCAGAGTCCTCGAGGATCAGCCCCAGCATTTT. Its translation is CASRVLEDQPQHF. Together with reference TRBV28 and TRBJ1-5, the CDR3 gives the full variable domain: DVKVTQSSRYLVKRTGEKVFLECVQDMDHENMFWYRQDPGLGLRLIYFSYDVKMKEKGDIPEGYSVSREKKERFSLILESASTNQTSMYLCASRVLEDQPQHFGDGTRLSIL.

In its sample, this clonotype was seen a few times. The chain is built from TRBV7-9 and TRBJ1-1, with 9 bases fitting TRBD1. The CDR3 is 15 residues long. V shed 5 bases and J 4 bases; nucleotides not matched to a gene: 8. Per germline, CDR1 SEHNR and CDR2 FQNEAQ (reference sequence). CDR3 in amino acids: CASSPGTGTTTEAFF. CDR3 nucleotide sequence: TGTGCCAGCAGCCCCGGGACAGGGACAACCACTGAAGCTTTCTTT.

J is TRBJ2-2 and V is TRBV6-2 or TRBV6-3, with TRBD2 matching over 11 bases. CDR3 size: 18 residues. CDR1 is MNHEY and CDR2 is SVGEGT in the germline V gene. J lost 7 bases, V lost 0 bases, and 10 bases had no gene match. CDR3 DNA sequence: TGTGCCAGCAGTTACTCGCCCCTTAGCGGGGGGGCGATCGGGGAGCTGTTTTTT. Its protein product is CASSYSPLSGGAIGELFF.

This clonotype was observed a few times. The J gene is TRBJ1-2, the V gene TRBV4-3, with D hard to call. Germline CDR1 and CDR2: LGHNA and YSLEER. The CDR3 spans 14 residues. The V end lost 0 bases, the J end lost 8 bases, and 13 bases lay between the germline ends. Here the CDR3 reads CASSQDRWTGGYTF. CDR3 nucleotides: TGCGCCAGCAGCCAAGATCGGTGGACGGGCGGCTACACCTTC.

V is TRBV4-1 and J is TRBJ1-4, with unresolved D. V shed 5 bases and J shed 6 bases, with 16 bases lying between them. This CDR3 contains 15 residues. Germline V gene sequence: CDR1 MGHRA, CDR2 YSYEKL. CDR3 protein: CASSSRVGADEKLFF. The CDR3 DNA reads TGCGCCAGCAGCTCAAGGGTAGGAGCGGATGAAAAACTGTTTTTT.

This clonotype showed up many times. V usage is TRBV5-1 and J usage is TRBJ2-2; no clear D gene. CDR1 and CDR2 (germline): SGHRS, YFSETQ. This CDR3 region has 13 residues. The V gene lost 0 bases and the J gene lost 4 bases, with 4 bases spanning the gap. CDR3 sequence (DNA): TGCGCCAGCAGCTTGGCCCTCACCGGGGAGCTGTTTTTT. This translates into CASSLALTGELFF.

The sample holds many counts of this clonotype. The genes are TRBV5-1 and TRBJ2-1; D is ambiguous. Germline V gene sequence: CDR1 SGHRS, CDR2 YFSETQ. This CDR3 contains 14 residues. V was clipped by 0 bases and J by 10 bases, with 14 bases between them. CDR3 sequence reads: CASSLGVGPGEQFF. In DNA form, the CDR3 reads TGCGCCAGCAGCTTGGGGGTTGGACCCGGAGAGCAGTTCTTC.